The 2 T cell receptor beta chains below come from one sample, sequenced in a study of blood T cell repertoires in COVID-19. Sequenced by immunoSEQ multiplex PCR; TCRdb stores in-frame clones only, minus some. The sample has about 310,000 clones, around 85% seen once; the top ten hold 2.2%. Input material: PBMCs or T cells enriched from blood (not recorded which). The origin of the receptors is a young man who had recovered from COVID-19.

V and J are TRBV4-3 and TRBJ2-3, with D possibly being TRBD2 (6 bases). The ends were cut back, 0 bases at V and 0 bases at J, with 13 bases in the middle. Germline CDR1 and CDR2: LGHNA and YSLEER. The CDR3 consists of 17 residues. The CDR3 DNA reads as TGCGCCAGCAGCCAAGAGGGAGGCCGGGTAAGCACAGATACGCAGTATTTT. Protein sequence: CASSQEGGRVSTDTQYF.

The J gene is TRBJ2-4, the V gene TRBV5-1; 8 bases line up with TRBD1. V was clipped by 4 bases and J by 8 bases; unmatched bases: 11. CDR1 and CDR2 (germline): SGHRS, YFSETQ. The CDR3 consists of 15 residues. The CDR3 spells CASSPGDRKSDIQYF. CDR3 sequence (DNA): TGCGCCAGCAGCCCGGGGGACAGGAAGTCGGACATTCAGTACTTC. The full variable domain, its missing parts supplied by reference TRBV5-1 and TRBJ2-4, is KAGVTQTPRYLIKTRGQQVTLSCSPISGHRSVSWYQQTPGQGLQFLFEYFSETQRNKGNFPGRFSGRQFSNSRSEMNVSTLELGDSALYLCASSPGDRKSDIQYFGAGTRLSVL.